The rows below give T cell receptor beta chains drawn from one sample of a study of blood T cell repertoires in COVID-19. Measured with immunoSEQ multiplex PCR; TCRdb has only the in-frame clones, and not every one. The table shows more than 85,000 clones, with 81% occurring only once. Sequenced input: peripheral blood. All receptors derive from a man aged 80 or over with active or convalescent COVID-19. CDR3s include the opening cysteine and the closing phenylalanine or tryptophan. The order of the fields is J gene, V gene, CDR3 length, clone size, D gene, CDR3 protein, CDR3 DNA. A D gene is named only where the DNA matches it firmly. Where a row states a size, it is once, few, many or the class of an expanded clone; other rows omit it.

TRBJ2-7,TRBV5-6,18,few,TRBD1,CASSLGQGFPLSSYEQYF,TGTGCCAGCAGCCTGGGACAGGGCTTTCCTTTGAGCTCCTACGAGCAGTACTTC
TRBJ2-7,TRBV19,15,.,TRBD1,CASSPLSGTGGEQYF,TGTGCCAGTAGTCCCTTATCCGGGACAGGCGGCGAGCAGTACTTC
TRBJ2-3,TRBV19,16,.,TRBD2,CASTPRRLAGQDTQYF,TGTGCCAGTACCCCACGGAGACTAGCGGGCCAAGATACGCAGTATTTT
TRBJ2-2,TRBV5-5,15,few,.,CASSEVSSYTGELFF,TGTGCCAGCAGCGAAGTTAGCAGTTACACCGGGGAGCTGTTTTTT
TRBJ1-1,TRBV11-2,14,.,.,CASNPLGQNTEAFF,TGTGCCAGCAACCCACTCGGACAGAACACTGAAGCTTTCTTT
TRBJ1-4,TRBV6-5,13,.,.,CAGHRTTNEKLFF,TGTGCCGGTCACAGGACAACTAATGAAAAACTGTTTTTT
TRBJ2-3,TRBV6-4,16,many,TRBD2,CASSVRAAGGTDTQYF,TGTGCCAGCAGTGTTCGGGCAGCGGGGGGCACAGATACGCAGTATTTT
TRBJ1-4,TRBV6-1,15,.,.,CASSEVLTGNEKLFF,TGTGCCAGCAGTGAAGTTTTAACAGGGAATGAAAAACTGTTTTTT
TRBJ2-3,TRBV19,17,once,TRBD2,CASTGLAGGPSTDTQYF,TGTGCCAGTACGGGACTAGCGGGGGGTCCAAGCACAGATACGCAGTATTTT
TRBJ1-2,TRBV4-2,14,.,TRBD1,CASSQEDRANGYTF,TGTGCCAGCAGCCAAGAAGACAGGGCCAATGGCTACACCTTC
TRBJ2-2,TRBV9,16,.,TRBD1,CASSVGGQGVLGELFF,TGTGCCAGCAGCGTAGGGGGACAGGGAGTCCTCGGGGAGCTGTTTTTT
TRBJ2-1,TRBV27,13,.,.,CASSEPPGYEQFF,TGTGCCAGCAGTGAACCCCCAGGGTATGAGCAGTTCTTC
TRBJ2-7,TRBV19,15,.,.,CASSRTVSTPYEQYF,TGTGCCAGTAGTCGAACAGTGTCAACCCCCTACGAGCAGTACTTC
TRBJ1-5,TRBV19,15,few,TRBD1,CASSPWTGWDQPQHF,TGTGCCAGTAGTCCCTGGACAGGGTGGGATCAGCCCCAGCATTTT
TRBJ2-1,TRBV6-4,13,.,.,CASSDSTVNEQFF,TGTGCCAGCAGTGACTCGACTGTAAATGAGCAGTTCTTC
TRBJ2-3,TRBV18,13,.,.,CASSPAREDTQYF,TGTGCCAGCTCACCAGCCCGGGAAGATACGCAGTATTTT
TRBJ1-1,TRBV6-5,14,.,.,CASRGGAMNTEAFF,TGTGCCAGCAGAGGGGGAGCCATGAACACTGAAGCTTTCTTT
TRBJ1-2,TRBV28,11,.,.,CASSFGGGYTF,TGTGCCAGCAGTTTTGGAGGGGGCTACACCTTC
TRBJ1-2,TRBV9,12,.,.,CASIGANYGYTF,TGTGCCAGCATCGGGGCTAACTATGGCTACACCTTC
TRBJ1-6,TRBV6-1,19,.,.,CASSEVGWTSREYNSPLHF,TGTGCCAGCAGTGAAGTCGGGTGGACCTCGAGGGAATATAATTCACCCCTCCACTTT
TRBJ2-3,TRBV5-8,14,.,.,CASSYGTSTDTQYF,TGTGCCAGCAGCTACGGGACAAGCACAGATACGCAGTATTTT
TRBJ1-6,TRBV28,14,.,.,CATTWSSYNSPLHF,TGTGCCACCACATGGAGCTCCTATAATTCACCCCTCCACTTT
TRBJ2-7,TRBV5-1,14,.,.,CASRSQGTLGEQYF,TGCGCCAGCAGGAGCCAGGGTACCCTTGGCGAGCAGTACTTC
TRBJ2-2,TRBV2,15,.,TRBD2,CASSSGTRNTGELFF,TGTGCCAGCAGTTCCGGGACTAGGAACACCGGGGAGCTGTTTTTT
TRBJ1-2,TRBV28,14,.,.,CASSLGGRARGYTF,TGTGCCAGCAGTTTAGGGGGGAGGGCGAGAGGCTACACCTTC
TRBJ2-3,TRBV5-1,17,.,TRBD2,CASSLRVAGAPTDTQYF,TGCGCCAGCAGCTTGCGGGTAGCGGGGGCCCCCACAGATACGCAGTATTTT
TRBJ1-4,TRBV4-1,17,.,TRBD1,CASSQDLPDRRNEKLFF,TGCGCCAGCAGCCAAGATCTACCGGACAGGCGGAATGAAAAACTGTTTTTT
TRBJ2-5,TRBV7-9,15,.,.,CASRTRDWGQETQYF,TGTGCCAGCAGAACCCGGGACTGGGGGCAAGAGACCCAGTACTTC
TRBJ2-5,TRBV11-2,14,.,.,CASSLWGQQETQYF,TGTGCCAGCAGCTTATGGGGGCAGCAAGAGACCCAGTACTTC
TRBJ2-7,TRBV4-1,15,once,TRBD1,CASSLGGTGEYEQYF,TGCGCCAGCAGCCTAGGCGGGACAGGGGAATACGAGCAGTACTTC
TRBJ2-3,TRBV10-3,15,.,.,CAISEPGGPADTQYF,TGTGCCATCAGTGAGCCCGGGGGGCCCGCAGATACGCAGTATTTT